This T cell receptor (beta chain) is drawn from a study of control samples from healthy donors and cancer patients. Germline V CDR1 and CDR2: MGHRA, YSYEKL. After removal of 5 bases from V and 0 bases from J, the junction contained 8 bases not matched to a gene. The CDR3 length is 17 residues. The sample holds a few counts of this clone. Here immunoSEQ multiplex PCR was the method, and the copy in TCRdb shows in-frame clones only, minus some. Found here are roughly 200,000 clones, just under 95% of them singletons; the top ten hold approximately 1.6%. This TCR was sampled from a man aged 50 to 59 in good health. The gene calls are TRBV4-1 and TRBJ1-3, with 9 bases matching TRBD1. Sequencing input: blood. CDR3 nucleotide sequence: TGCGCCAGCAGCTTCCCGGGACAGGGTTCCTCTGGAAACACCATATATTTT. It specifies CASSFPGQGSSGNTIYF.